This TCR beta chain is drawn from a study of blood T cell repertoires in COVID-19. Study summary: From T cells, B-cell-depleted T cells, or PBMCs came the material, which was cDNA or gDNA.

The CDR3 extends over 19 amino acids. The V segment lost 6 bases and the J segment 0 bases; nucleotides outside the gene matches: 18. Germline assignment: CDR1 SGHTS and CDR2 YDEGEE. The data were produced by immunoSEQ multiplex PCR, yet TCRdb's version contains in-frame clones alone and is incomplete. The table lists roughly 140,000 clones, roughly 80% of them singletons, with 7% to 10% in the top ten. J is TRBJ2-3 and V is TRBV5-8; 8 bases are shared with TRBD2. Sequenced: peripheral blood. This receptor was identified in a human donor with acute or convalescent COVID-19. The donor label of this sample is uncertain. DNA for the CDR3: TGTGCCAGCACCTCCTCGGGGAGCGGGAGTTTATCTAGCACAGATACGCAGTATTTT. Translated: CASTSSGSGSLSSTDTQYF.